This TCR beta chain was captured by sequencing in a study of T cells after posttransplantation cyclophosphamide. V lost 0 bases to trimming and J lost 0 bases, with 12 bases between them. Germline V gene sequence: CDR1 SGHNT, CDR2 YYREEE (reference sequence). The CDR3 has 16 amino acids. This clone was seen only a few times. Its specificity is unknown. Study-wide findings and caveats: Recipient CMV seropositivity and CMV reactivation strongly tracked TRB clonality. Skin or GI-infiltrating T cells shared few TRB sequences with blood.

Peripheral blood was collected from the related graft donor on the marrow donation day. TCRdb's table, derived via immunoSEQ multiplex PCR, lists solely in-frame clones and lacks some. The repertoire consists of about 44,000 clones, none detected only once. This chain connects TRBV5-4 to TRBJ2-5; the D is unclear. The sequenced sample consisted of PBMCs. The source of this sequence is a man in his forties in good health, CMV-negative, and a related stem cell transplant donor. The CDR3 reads CASSLGAFTYQETQYF. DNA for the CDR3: TGTGCCAGCAGCTTGGGGGCATTTACGTACCAAGAGACCCAGTACTTC.